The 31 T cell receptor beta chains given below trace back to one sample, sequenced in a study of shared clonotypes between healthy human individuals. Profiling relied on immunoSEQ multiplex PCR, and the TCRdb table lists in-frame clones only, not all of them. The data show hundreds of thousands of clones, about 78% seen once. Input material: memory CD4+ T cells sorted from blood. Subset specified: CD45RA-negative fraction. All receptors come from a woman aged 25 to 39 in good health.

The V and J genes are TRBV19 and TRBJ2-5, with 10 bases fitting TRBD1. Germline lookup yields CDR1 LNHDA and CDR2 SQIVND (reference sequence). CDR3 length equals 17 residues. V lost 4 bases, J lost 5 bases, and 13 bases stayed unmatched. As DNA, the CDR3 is TGTGCCAGTAGTACCAGGACAGGGGGACTAGGGGCTGAGACCCAGTACTTC. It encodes CASSTRTGGLGAETQYF.

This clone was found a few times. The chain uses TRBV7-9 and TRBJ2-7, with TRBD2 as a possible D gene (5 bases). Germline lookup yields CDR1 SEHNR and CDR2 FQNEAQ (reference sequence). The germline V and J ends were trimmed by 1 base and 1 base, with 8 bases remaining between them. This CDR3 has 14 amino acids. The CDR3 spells CASSLGRTSYEQYF. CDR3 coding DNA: TGTGCCAGCAGCTTAGGACGGACTTCCTACGAGCAGTACTTC.

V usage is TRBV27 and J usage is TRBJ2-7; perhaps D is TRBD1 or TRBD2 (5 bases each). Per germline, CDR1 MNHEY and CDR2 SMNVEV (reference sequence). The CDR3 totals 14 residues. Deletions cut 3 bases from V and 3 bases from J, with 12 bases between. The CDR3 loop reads CASSFERGGYEQYF. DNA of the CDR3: TGTGCCAGCAGTTTTGAGCGTGGGGGCTACGAGCAGTACTTC.

As DNA, the CDR3 is TGTGCCAGCAGTGAAGGCGTTAGCGGAAGCTACGAGCAGTACTTC. Translated: CASSEGVSGSYEQYF. This chain joins TRBV25-1 and TRBJ2-7; tentatively, D is TRBD2 (6 bases). V shed 2 bases and J shed 3 bases, with 14 bases lying between them. CDR3 length equals 15 residues. Germline V gene data show CDR1 as MGHDK and CDR2 as SYGVNS.

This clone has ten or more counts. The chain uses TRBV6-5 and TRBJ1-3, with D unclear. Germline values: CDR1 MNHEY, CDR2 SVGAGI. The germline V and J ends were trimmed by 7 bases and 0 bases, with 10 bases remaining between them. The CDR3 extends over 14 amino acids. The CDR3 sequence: CASKGLSSGNTIYF. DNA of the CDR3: TGTGCCAGCAAAGGGCTGAGCTCTGGAAACACCATATATTTT.

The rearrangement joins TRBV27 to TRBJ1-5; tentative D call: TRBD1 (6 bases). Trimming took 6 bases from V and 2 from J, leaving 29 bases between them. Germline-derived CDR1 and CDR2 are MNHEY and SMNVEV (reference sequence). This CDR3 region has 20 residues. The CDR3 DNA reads TGTGCCAGCAGCCCAACCCCACTCGCTCGGGGGCTTCTGGGCAATCAGCCCCAGCATTTT. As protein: CASSPTPLARGLLGNQPQHF.

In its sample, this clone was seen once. Written as DNA, the CDR3 is TGTGCCAGCAGGGGTGAGGATTCGGGTACGCAGTATTTT. It encodes CASRGEDSGTQYF. The V call is TRBV6-4, the J call TRBJ2-3; no definite D call. The CDR3 has 13 amino acids. Deletions cut 6 bases from V and 8 bases from J, with 15 bases between. CDR1 is MRHNA and CDR2 is SNTAGT in the germline V gene.

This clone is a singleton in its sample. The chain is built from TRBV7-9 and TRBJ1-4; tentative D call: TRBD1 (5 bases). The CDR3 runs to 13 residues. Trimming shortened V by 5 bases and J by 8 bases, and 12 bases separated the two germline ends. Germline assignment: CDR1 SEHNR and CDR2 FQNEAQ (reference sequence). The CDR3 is CASSRAKGEKLFF. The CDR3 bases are TGTGCCAGCAGCCGTGCCAAGGGGGAAAAACTGTTTTTT.

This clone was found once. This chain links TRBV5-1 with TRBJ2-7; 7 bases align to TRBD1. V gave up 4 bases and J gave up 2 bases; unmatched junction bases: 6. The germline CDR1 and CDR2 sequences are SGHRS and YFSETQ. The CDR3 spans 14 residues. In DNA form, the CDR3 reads TGCGCCAGCAGCCAGACAGGGTCCCCCTACGAGCAGTACTTC. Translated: CASSQTGSPYEQYF.

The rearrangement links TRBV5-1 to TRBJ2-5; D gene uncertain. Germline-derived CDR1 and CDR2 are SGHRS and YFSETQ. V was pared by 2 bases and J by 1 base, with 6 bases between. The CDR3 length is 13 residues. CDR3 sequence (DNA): TGCGCCAGCAGCTTCCCGGGCCAAGAGACCCAGTACTTC. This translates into CASSFPGQETQYF.

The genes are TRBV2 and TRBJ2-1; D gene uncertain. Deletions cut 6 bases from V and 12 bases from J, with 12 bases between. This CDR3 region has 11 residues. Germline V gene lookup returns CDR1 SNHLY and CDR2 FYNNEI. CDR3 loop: CASSSRGAQFF. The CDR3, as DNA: TGTGCCAGCAGCTCTAGAGGAGCGCAGTTCTTC.

CDR3 loop: CASSLGTGRYTF. DNA for the CDR3: TGTGCCAGCAGCCTCGGGACTGGTCGCTACACCTTC. This chain uses TRBV5-4 with TRBJ1-2, with a possible D match to TRBD1 (5 bases). V was pared by 4 bases and J by 9 bases, with 13 bases between. CDR1 is SGHNT and CDR2 is YYREEE in the germline V gene (reference sequence). The CDR3 sequence is 12 residues long.

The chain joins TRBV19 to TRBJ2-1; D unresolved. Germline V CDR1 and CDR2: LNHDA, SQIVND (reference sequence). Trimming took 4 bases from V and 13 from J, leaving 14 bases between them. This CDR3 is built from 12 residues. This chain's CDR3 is CASSTTQQRQFF. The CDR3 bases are TGTGCCAGTAGTACAACCCAACAGAGACAGTTCTTC.

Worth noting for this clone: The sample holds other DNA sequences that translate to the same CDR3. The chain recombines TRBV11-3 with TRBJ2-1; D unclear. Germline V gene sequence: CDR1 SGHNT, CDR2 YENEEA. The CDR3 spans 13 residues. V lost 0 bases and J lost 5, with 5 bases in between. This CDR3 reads CASSLDLNNEQFF. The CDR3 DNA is TGTGCCAGCAGCTTAGACCTTAACAATGAGCAGTTCTTC.

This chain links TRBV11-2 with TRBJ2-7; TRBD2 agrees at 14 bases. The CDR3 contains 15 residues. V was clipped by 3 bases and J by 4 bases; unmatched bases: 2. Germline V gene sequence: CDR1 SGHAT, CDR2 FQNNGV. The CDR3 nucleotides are TGTGCCAGCAGCTTCCGACTAGCGGGAGGGTACGAGCAGTACTTC. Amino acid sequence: CASSFRLAGGYEQYF.

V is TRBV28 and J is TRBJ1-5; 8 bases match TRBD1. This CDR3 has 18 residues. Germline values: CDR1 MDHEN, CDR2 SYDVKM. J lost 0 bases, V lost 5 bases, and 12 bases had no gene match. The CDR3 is CASSVTAGTGDSNQPQHF. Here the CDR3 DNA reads TGTGCCAGCAGTGTAACCGCCGGGACAGGTGATAGCAATCAGCCCCAGCATTTT. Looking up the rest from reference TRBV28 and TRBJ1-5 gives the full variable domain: DVKVTQSSRYLVKRTGEKVFLECVQDMDHENMFWYRQDPGLGLRLIYFSYDVKMKEKGDIPEGYSVSREKKERFSLILESASTNQTSMYLCASSVTAGTGDSNQPQHFGDGTRLSIL.

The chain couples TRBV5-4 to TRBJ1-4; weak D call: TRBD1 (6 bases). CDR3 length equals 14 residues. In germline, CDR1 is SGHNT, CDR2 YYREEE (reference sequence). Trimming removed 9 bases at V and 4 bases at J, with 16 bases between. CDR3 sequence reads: CATHLQGFNEKLFF. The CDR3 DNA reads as TGTGCCACCCACCTACAGGGCTTTAATGAAAAACTGTTTTTT.

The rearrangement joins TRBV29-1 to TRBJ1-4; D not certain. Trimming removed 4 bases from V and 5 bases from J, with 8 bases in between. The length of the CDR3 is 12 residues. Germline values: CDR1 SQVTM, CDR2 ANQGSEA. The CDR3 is CSVAQTNEKLFF. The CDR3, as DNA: TGCAGCGTTGCACAGACGAATGAAAAACTGTTTTTT.

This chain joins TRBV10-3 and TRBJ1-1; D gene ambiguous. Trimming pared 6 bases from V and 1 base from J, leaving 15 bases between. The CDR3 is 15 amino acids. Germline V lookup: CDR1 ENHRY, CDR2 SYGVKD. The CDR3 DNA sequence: TGTGCCATCAGCTATAGGGCCGGAAGGAACACTGAAGCTTTCTTT. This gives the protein CAISYRAGRNTEAFF.

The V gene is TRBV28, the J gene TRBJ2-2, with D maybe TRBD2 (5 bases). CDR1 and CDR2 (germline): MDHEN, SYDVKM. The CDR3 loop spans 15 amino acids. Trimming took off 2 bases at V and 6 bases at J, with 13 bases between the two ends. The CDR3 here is CASSLRVSGSGELFF. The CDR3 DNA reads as TGTGCCAGCAGTTTAAGGGTATCGGGGTCCGGGGAGCTGTTTTTT.

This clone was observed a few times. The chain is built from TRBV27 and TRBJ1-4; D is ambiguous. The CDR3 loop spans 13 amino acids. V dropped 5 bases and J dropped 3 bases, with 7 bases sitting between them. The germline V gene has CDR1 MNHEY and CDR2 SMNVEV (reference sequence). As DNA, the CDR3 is TGTGCCAGCAGTGAACGGCCTAATGAAAAACTGTTTTTT. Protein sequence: CASSERPNEKLFF. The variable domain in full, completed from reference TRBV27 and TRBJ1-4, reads EAQVTQNPRYLITVTGKKLTVTCSQNMNHEYMSWYRQDPGLGLRQIYYSMNVEVTDKGDVPEGYKVSRKEKRNFPLILESPSPNQTSLYFCASSERPNEKLFFGSGTQLSVL.

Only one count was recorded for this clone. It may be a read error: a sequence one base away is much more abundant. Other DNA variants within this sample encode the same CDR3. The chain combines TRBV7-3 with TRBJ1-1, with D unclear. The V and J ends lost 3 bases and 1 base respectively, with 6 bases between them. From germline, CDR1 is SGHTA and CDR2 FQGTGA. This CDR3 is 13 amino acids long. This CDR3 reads CASSFEGNTEAFF. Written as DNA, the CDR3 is TGTGCCAGCAGCTTTGAGGGGAACACTGAAGCTTTCTTT. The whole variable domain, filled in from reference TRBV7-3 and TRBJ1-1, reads GAGVSQTPSNKVTEKGKYVELRCDPISGHTALYWYRQSLGQGPEFLIYFQGTGAADDSGLPNDRFFAVRPEGSVSTLKIQRTERGDSAVYLCASSFEGNTEAFFGQGTRLTVV.

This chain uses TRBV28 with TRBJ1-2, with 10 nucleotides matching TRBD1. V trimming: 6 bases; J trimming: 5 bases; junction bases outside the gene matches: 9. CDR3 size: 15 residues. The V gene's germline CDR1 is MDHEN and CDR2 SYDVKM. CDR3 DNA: TGTGCCAGCAGAACCCCCCCGGACAGGGGGTATGGCTACACCTTC. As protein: CASRTPPDRGYGYTF.

For the CDR3, the DNA is TGTGCCAGCAGCACAGGACAGGGGAAGAATCAGCCCCAGCATTTT. Protein product: CASSTGQGKNQPQHF. This chain uses TRBV7-9 with TRBJ1-5, with 9 bases that match TRBD1. V was clipped by 5 bases and J by 4 bases; unmatched bases: 6. CDR1 is SEHNR, CDR2 FQNEAQ, per germline (reference sequence). CDR3 length equals 15 residues.

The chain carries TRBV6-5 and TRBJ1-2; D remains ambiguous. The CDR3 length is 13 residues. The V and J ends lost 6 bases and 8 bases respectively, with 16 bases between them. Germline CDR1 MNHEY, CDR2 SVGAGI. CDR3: CASSRHRTKGYTF. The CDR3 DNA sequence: TGTGCCAGCAGCAGACACCGGACGAAGGGCTACACCTTC.

The CDR3: CASSDFGRNNSPLHF. CDR3 in DNA: TGTGCCAGCAGTGACTTCGGACGGAATAATTCACCCCTCCACTTT. V is TRBV6-4 and J is TRBJ1-6, with D uncertain. V was clipped by 1 base and J by 5 bases, with 9 bases between them. CDR3 length: 15 amino acids. Germline V CDR1 and CDR2: MRHNA, SNTAGT.

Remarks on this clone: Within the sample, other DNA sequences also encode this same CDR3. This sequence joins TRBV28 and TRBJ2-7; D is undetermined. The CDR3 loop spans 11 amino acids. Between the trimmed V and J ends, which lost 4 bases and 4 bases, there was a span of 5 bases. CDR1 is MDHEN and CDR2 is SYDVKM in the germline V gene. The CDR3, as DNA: TGTGCCAGCAGTTCCGTTTACGAGCAGTACTTC. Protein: CASSSVYEQYF.

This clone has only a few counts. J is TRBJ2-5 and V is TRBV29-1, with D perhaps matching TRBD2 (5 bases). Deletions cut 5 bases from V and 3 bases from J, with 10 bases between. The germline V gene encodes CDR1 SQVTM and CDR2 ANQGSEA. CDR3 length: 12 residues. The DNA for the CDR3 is TGCAGCGTTAAGGAGGCAGAAGAGACCCAGTACTTC. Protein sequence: CSVKEAEETQYF.

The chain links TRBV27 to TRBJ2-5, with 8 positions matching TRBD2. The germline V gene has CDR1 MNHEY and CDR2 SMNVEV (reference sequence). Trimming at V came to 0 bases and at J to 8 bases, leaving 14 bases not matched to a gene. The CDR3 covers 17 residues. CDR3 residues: CASSLSALASGLSTQYF. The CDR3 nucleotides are TGTGCCAGCAGTTTATCGGCCCTGGCTAGCGGGTTGAGTACCCAGTACTTC.

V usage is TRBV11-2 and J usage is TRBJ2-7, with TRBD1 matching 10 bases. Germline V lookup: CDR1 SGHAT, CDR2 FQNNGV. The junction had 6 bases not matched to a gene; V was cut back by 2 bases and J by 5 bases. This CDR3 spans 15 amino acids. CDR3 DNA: TGTGCCAGCAGCTTACTGGGACAGGGGTCCGACGAGCAGTACTTC. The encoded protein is CASSLLGQGSDEQYF.

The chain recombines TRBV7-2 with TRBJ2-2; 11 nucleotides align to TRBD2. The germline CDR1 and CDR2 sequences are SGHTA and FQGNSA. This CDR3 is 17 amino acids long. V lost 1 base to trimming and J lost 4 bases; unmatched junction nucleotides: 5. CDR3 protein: CASSLDRLAGGTGELFF. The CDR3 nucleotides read TGTGCCAGCAGCTTAGATCGGCTAGCGGGAGGCACCGGGGAGCTGTTTTTT. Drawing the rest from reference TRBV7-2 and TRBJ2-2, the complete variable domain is GAGVSQSPSNKVTEKGKDVELRCDPISGHTALYWYRQSLGQGLEFLIYFQGNSAPDKSGLPSDRFSAERTGGSVSTLTIQRTQQEDSAVYLCASSLDRLAGGTGELFFGEGSRLTVL.